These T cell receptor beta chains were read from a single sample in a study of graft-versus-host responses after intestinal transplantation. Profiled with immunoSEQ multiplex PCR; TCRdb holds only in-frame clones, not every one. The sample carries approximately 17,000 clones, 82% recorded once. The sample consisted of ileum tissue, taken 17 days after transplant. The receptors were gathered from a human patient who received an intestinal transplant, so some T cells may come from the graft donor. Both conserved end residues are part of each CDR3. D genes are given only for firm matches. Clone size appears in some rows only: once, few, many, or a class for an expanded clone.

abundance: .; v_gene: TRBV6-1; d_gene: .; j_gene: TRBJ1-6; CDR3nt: TGTGCCAGCAGTGAACTAGGGACCTATAATTCACCCCTCCACTTT; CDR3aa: CASSELGTYNSPLHF
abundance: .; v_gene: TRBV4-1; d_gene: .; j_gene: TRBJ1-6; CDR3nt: TGCGCCAGCAGCCAAGACAGTAGGAGCTCCTATAATTCACCCCTCCACTTT; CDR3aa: CASSQDSRSSYNSPLHF
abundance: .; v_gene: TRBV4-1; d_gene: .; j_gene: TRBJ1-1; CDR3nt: TGCGCCAGCAGCCCCGACGAATTTACTGAAGCTTTCTTT; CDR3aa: CASSPDEFTEAFF
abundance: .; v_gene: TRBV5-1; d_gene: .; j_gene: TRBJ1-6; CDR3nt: TGCGCCAGCAGCTTGCTGCCGGGACTTCTTTTAAATTCACCCCTCCACTTT; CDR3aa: CASSLLPGLLLNSPLHF
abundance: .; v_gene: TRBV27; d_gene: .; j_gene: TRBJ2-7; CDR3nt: TGTGCCAGCAGTCCCCGACCCACGGGGCTCAACGAGCAGTACTTC; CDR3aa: CASSPRPTGLNEQYF
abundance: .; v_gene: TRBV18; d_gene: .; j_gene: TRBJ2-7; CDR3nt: TGTGCCAGCTCACTAATTGACTCCTCCTACGAGCAGTACTTC; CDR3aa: CASSLIDSSYEQYF
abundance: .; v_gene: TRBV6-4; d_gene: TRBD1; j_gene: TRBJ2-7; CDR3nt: TGTGCCAGCAGTGACTCGAGCTGCGGATCCTTGAATAGGGACAGGGGTCGATACGAGCAGTACTTC; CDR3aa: CASSDSSCGSLNRDRGRYEQYF
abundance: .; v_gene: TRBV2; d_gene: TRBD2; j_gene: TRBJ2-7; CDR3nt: TGTGCCAGCAGTGTTAGCGGGAGGACCCACGAGCAGTACTTC; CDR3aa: CASSVSGRTHEQYF
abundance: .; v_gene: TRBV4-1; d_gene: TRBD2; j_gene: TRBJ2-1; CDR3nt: TGCGCCAGCAGCCAACCCCAAGCGGGAGGGCCGAGGAATGAGCAGTTCTTC; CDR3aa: CASSQPQAGGPRNEQFF
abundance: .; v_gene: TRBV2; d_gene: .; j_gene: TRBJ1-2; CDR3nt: TGTGCCAGCAGGAACAACTCCGGGACTTTCGGCTACACCTTC; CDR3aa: CASRNNSGTFGYTF
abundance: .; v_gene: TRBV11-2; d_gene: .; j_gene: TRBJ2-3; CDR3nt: TGTGCCAGCAGCTTAGGTCGTGGGGGCCTCAACACAGATACGCAGTATTTT; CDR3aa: CASSLGRGGLNTDTQYF
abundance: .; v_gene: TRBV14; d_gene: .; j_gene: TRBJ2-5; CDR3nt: TGTGCCAGCAGCCAAGATGCGGGGCAAGAGACCCAGTACTTC; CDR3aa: CASSQDAGQETQYF
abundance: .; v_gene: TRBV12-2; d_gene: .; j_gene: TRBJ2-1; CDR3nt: TGTGCAAGTCGCCGGACGGGACTAGCGGCCCACAATGAGCAGTTCTTC; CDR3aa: CASRRTGLAAHNEQFF
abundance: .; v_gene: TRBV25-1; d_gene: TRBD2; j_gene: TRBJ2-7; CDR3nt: TGTGCCAGCCGAGCGGGAACCCCCTACGAGCAGTACTTC; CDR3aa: CASRAGTPYEQYF
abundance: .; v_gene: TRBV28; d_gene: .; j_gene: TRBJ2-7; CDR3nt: TGTGCCAGCAGTTTAGCCCTACAGGGTCACGAGCAGTACTTC; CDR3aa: CASSLALQGHEQYF
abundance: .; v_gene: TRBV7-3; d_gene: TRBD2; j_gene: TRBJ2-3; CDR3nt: TGTGCCAGCAGCGCCCGGGGGGAACTAGCGGGAGGGCACCCAGATACGCAGTATTTT; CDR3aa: CASSARGELAGGHPDTQYF
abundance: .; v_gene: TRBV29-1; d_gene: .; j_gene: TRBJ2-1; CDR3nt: TGCAGCGTTCAACTCCGCGGGATCTCCTACAATGAGCAGTTCTTC; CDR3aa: CSVQLRGISYNEQFF
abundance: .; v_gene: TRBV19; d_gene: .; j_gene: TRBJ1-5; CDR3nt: TGTGCCAGTAGTATAGGGGGCTGGGATCAGCCCCAGCATTTT; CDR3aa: CASSIGGWDQPQHF
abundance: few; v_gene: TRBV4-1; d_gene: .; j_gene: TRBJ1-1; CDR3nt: TGCGCCAGCAGCCAAACTAGGGGGAAAACTGAAGCTTTCTTT; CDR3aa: CASSQTRGKTEAFF